This T cell receptor beta chain appears in the sequencing data of a study of T cell responses to AZD1222 COVID-19 vaccine. Findings and caveats of the study: The sample set comprised mostly white British donors with more females, and clonal diversity was possibly underestimated. Along spike, vaccine-associated CD4 TCRs were found throughout, with dominance at 160-218 and 743-854. The study sampled repertoires only after the peak T cell response. Receipt of two AZD1222 doses was followed by a rise in Spike-specific TCR breadth and depth.

V dropped 0 bases and J dropped 11 bases, with 13 bases sitting between them. The V gene's germline CDR1 is SGHAT and CDR2 FQNNGV. CDR3 length equals 13 residues. Points on this clone: Its cognate antigen is unknown.

TCRdb's copy holds only in-frame clones and misses some; the assay was immunoSEQ multiplex PCR. The table has some 100,000 clones, about 89% seen once. The source of this sequence is an adult in good health. Source: peripheral blood, taken on day 0 of AZD1222 vaccination. The chain uses TRBV11-2 and TRBJ1-1; D unclear. For the CDR3, the DNA is TGTGCCAGCAGCTTAGAAGGAGGAGTTCCGGCTTTCTTT. Translating it yields CASSLEGGVPAFF.